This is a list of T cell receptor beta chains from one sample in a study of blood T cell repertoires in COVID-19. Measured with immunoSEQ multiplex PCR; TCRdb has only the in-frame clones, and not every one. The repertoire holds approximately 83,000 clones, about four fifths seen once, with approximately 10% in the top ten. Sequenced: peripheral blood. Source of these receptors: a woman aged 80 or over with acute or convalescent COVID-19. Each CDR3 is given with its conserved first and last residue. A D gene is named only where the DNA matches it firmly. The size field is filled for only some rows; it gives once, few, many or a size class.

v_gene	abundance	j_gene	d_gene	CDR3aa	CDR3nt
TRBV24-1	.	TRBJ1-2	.	CATSDPGQYGYTF	TGTGCCACCAGTGATCCTGGACAGTATGGCTACACCTTC
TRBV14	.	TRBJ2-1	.	CASSQAQGTWNEQFF	TGTGCCAGCAGCCAAGCCCAGGGGACGTGGAATGAGCAGTTCTTC
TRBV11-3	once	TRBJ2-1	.	CASSTVPANEQFF	TGTGCCAGCAGCACGGTCCCTGCCAATGAGCAGTTCTTC
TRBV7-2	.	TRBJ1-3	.	CASSPGTTTSGNTIYF	TGTGCCAGCAGTCCCGGGACAACTACCTCTGGAAACACCATATATTTT
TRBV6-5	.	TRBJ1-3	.	CASSRVAGNTIYF	TGTGCCAGCAGCCGAGTTGCTGGAAACACCATATATTTT
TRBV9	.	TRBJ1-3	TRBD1	CASSVSSRGIGNTIYF	TGTGCCAGCAGCGTATCATCCAGGGGGATAGGAAACACCATATATTTT
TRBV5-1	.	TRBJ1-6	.	CASSLEPLQGSYNSPLHF	TGCGCCAGCAGCTTGGAGCCTCTCCAGGGATCCTATAATTCACCCCTCCACTTT
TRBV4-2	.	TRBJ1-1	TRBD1	CASSQGQGPNTEAFF	TGTGCCAGCAGCCAAGGACAGGGTCCGAACACTGAAGCTTTCTTT
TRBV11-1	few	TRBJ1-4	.	CASSLDRDEKLFF	TGTGCCAGCAGCTTAGACAGGGACGAAAAACTGTTTTTT
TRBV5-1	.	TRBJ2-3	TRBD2	CASSGGGSTDTQYF	TGCGCCAGTAGCGGGGGAGGATCCACAGATACGCAGTATTTT
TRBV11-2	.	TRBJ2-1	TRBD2	CASSSLGTSVNEQFF	TGTGCCAGCAGCTCATTAGGGACTAGCGTGAATGAGCAGTTCTTC
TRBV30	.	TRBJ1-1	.	CAWSTTVGNTEAFF	TGTGCCTGGAGTACAACAGTCGGGAACACTGAAGCTTTCTTT
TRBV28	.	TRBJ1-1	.	CASSDTEAFF	TGTGCCAGCAGCGACACTGAAGCTTTCTTT
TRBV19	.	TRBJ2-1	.	CASNPSQAGLGEQFF	TGTGCCAGTAACCCCTCTCAGGCTGGACTCGGTGAGCAGTTCTTC
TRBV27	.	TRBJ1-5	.	CASSWAFHQPQHF	TGTGCCAGCAGTTGGGCCTTTCATCAGCCCCAGCATTTT
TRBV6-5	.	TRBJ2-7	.	CASSTYEQYF	TGTGCCAGCAGCACCTACGAGCAGTACTTC
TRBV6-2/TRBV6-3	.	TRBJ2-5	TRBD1	CASSSAGQGKETQYF	TGTGCCAGCAGTTCCGCCGGACAGGGGAAAGAGACCCAGTACTTC
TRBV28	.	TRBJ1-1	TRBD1	CASSGYRGRTEAFF	TGTGCCAGCAGTGGCTACAGGGGGCGCACTGAAGCTTTCTTT
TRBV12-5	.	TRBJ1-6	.	CASASERSGGEYNSPLHF	TGTGCTAGTGCCTCAGAACGCAGCGGGGGCGAGTATAATTCACCCCTCCACTTT
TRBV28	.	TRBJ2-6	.	CASSPRLNSGANVLTF	TGTGCCAGCAGCCCCCGACTGAACTCTGGGGCCAACGTCCTGACTTTC
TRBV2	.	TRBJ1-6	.	CASSERGYNSPLHF	TGTGCCAGCAGTGAGCGGGGCTATAATTCACCCCTCCACTTT
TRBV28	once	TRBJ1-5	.	CASQAGGNNQPQHF	TGTGCCAGCCAGGCCGGCGGGAACAATCAGCCCCAGCATTTT
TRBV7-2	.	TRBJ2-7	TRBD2	CASSPTSGGYEQYF	TGTGCCAGCAGCCCCACTAGCGGAGGATACGAGCAGTACTTC
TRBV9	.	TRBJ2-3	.	CASSPRTASTDTQYF	TGTGCCAGCAGCCCTCGGACAGCTAGCACAGATACGCAGTATTTT
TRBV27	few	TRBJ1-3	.	CASSRGEPGNTIYF	TGTGCCAGCAGCCGGGGGGAGCCTGGAAACACCATATATTTT
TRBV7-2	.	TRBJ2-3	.	CASSFFEEGEQYF	TGTGCCAGCAGCTTCTTCGAAGAGGGGGAGCAGTATTTT
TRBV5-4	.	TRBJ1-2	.	CASSPSNRQVTYGYTF	TGTGCCAGCAGCCCGAGTAATCGACAGGTAACCTATGGCTACACCTTC
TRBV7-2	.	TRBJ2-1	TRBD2	CASSLKASGGNNEQFF	TGTGCCAGCAGCTTAAAGGCCAGCGGGGGGAACAATGAGCAGTTCTTC
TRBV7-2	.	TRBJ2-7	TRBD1	CASSPGTAPLVF	TGTGCCAGCAGCCCCGGGACAGCGCCACTAGTCTTC
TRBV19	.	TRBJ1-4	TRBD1	CASSLLTGGNEKLFF	TGTGCCAGTAGTCTCTTGACAGGGGGTAATGAAAAACTGTTTTTT
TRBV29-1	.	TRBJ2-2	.	CSVGGLQNTGELFF	TGCAGCGTTGGGGGACTTCAGAACACCGGGGAGCTGTTTTTT
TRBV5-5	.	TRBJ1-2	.	CASSLAGFLGLDNYGYTF	TGTGCCAGCAGCTTGGCGGGGTTTCTGGGATTAGATAACTATGGCTACACCTTC
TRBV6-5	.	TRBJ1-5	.	CASKETGSPSQHF	TGTGCCAGCAAAGAGACCGGGTCCCCATCCCAGCATTTT
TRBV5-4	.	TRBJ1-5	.	CASSLGRGEGQPQHF	TGTGCCAGCAGCTTGGGCAGGGGCGAGGGGCAGCCCCAGCATTTT
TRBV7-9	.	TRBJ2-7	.	CASSLTDTSYEQYF	TGTGCCAGCAGCTTAACGGACACATCCTACGAGCAGTACTTC
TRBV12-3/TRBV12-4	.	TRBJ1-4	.	CASSPIREKLFF	TGTGCCAGCAGTCCCATCAGGGAAAAACTGTTTTTT
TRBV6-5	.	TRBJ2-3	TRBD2	CASSYIAGSTDTQYF	TGTGCCAGCAGTTACATAGCGGGATCCACAGATACGCAGTATTTT
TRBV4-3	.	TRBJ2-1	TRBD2	CASSQGTSGTNEQFF	TGCGCCAGCAGCCAAGGGACTAGCGGAACGAATGAGCAGTTCTTC
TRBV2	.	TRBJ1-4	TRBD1	CASSASGTGGEKLFF	TGTGCCAGCAGTGCTAGCGGGACAGGAGGTGAAAAACTGTTTTTT
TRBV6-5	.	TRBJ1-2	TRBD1	CASSWGQGVGYTF	TGTGCCAGCAGTTGGGGACAGGGGGTTGGCTACACCTTC
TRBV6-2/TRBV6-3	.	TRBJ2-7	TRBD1	CASSGGTGWDYEQYF	TGTGCCAGCAGCGGCGGGACAGGCTGGGACTACGAGCAGTACTTC
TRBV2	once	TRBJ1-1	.	CASSEQGNTEAFF	TGTGCCAGCAGTGAACAGGGTAACACTGAAGCTTTCTTT
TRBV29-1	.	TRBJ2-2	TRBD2	CSARGTSSGGTGELFF	TGCAGCGCCCGGGGGACTAGCTCGGGGGGGACCGGGGAGCTGTTTTTT
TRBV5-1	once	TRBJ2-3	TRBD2	CASSLTPRTSGGADTQYF	TGCGCCAGCAGCTTGACCCCTAGGACTAGCGGAGGCGCCGATACGCAGTATTTT
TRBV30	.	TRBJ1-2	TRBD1	CAWSGQGAFYGYTF	TGTGCCTGGAGTGGCCAGGGGGCTTTCTATGGCTACACCTTC